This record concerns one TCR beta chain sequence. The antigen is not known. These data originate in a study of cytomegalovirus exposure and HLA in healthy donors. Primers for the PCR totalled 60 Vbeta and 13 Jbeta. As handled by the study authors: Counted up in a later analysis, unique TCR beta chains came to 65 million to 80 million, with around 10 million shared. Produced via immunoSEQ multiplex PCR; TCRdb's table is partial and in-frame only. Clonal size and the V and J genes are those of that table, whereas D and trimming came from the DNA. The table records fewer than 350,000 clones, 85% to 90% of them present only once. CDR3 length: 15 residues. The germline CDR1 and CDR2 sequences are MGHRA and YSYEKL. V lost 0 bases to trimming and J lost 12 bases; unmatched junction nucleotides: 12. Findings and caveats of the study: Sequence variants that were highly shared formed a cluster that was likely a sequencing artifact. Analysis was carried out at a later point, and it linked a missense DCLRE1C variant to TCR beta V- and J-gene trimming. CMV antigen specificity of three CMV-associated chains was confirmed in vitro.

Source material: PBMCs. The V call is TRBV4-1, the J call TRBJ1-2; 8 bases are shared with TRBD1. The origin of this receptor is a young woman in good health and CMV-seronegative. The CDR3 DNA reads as TGCGCCAGCAGCCAAGATCGCCAGGACAGGGTTTCTCACACCTTC. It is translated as CASSQDRQDRVSHTF.